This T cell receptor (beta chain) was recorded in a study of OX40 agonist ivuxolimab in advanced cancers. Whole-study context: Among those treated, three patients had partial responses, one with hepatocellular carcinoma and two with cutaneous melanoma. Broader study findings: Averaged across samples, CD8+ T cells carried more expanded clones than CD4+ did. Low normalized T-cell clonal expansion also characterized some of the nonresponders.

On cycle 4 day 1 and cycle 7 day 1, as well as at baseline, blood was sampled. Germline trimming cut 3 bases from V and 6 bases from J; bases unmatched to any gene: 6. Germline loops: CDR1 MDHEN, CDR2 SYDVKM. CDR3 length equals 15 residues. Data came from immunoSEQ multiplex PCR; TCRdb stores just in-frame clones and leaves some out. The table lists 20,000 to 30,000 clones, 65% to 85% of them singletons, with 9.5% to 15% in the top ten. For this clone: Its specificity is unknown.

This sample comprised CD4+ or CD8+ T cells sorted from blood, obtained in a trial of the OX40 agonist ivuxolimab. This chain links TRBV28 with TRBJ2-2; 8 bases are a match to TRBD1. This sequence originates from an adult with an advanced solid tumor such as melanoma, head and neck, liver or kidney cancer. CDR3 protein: CASSFSDRESGELFF. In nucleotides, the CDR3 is TGTGCCAGCAGTTTTTCGGACAGGGAGTCCGGGGAGCTGTTTTTT.